These 9 T cell receptor beta chains originate from one sample sequenced in a study of T cell clonality in common variable immunodeficiency. Produced via immunoSEQ multiplex PCR; TCRdb's table is partial and in-frame only. The profile covers roughly 51,000 clones, none occurring a single time. Sequencing used peripheral blood mononuclear cells. These TCRs come from a person between 18 and 70 years old in good health.

The sample holds many counts of this clone. The CDR3 is cut off 3 residues early in the read; its end comes from the germline J gene. The chain carries TRBV5-1 and TRBJ2-7; 9 nucleotides agree with TRBD2. The V gene end was trimmed by 0 bases and the J gene end by 3 bases; junction bases not matched to a gene: 4. CDR3 size: 15 residues. The V gene's germline CDR1 is SGHRS and CDR2 YFSETQ. The covered CDR3 bases are TGCGCCAGCAGCTTGGTACCTAGCGGGAACTACGAG. Protein sequence: CASSLVPSGNYE. The complete CDR3 protein is CASSLVPSGNYEQYF.

This clone was seen repeatedly, ten times or more. The read terminates 3 residues before the CDR3 end, so the remaining end is supplied by the germline J gene. The chain has TRBV29-1 and TRBJ2-1; 7 nucleotides match TRBD1. Germline assignment: CDR1 SQVTM and CDR2 ANQGSEA. V trimming: 1 base; J trimming: 4 bases; junction bases outside the gene matches: 4. The length of the CDR3 is 14 residues. The DNA read from the CDR3 is TGCAGCGTTGAAGGGGCACAGGGGTACAATGAG. Protein: CSVEGAQGYNE. The full CDR3 reads CSVEGAQGYNEQFF.

This clone was seen repeatedly, ten times or more. The CDR3 extends 3 residues past the end of the read, so its final part is completed from the germline J gene. The chain carries TRBV10-3 and TRBJ2-7, with 9 bases identical to TRBD1. CDR3 length: 14 amino acids. Germline V gives CDR1 ENHRY, CDR2 SYGVKD. V dropped 7 bases and J dropped 2; count of bases not matched to a gene: 6. CDR3 bases read: TGTGCCATCACCTCCGGGACAGGGACCTACGAG. Translation gives CAITSGTGTYE. The whole CDR3 sequence reads CAITSGTGTYEQYF.

This clone was counted ten times or more. The read ends 3 residues before the CDR3 terminus; that terminus is restored from the germline J gene. The rearrangement joins TRBV2 to TRBJ1-4; unclear D gene. Germline loops: CDR1 SNHLY, CDR2 FYNNEI. The CDR3 is 14 residues long. V lost 3 bases, J lost 1 base, and 6 bases lay in between. CDR3 DNA, as far as it was read: TGTGCCAGCAGTGAGGAGGGAACTAATGAAAAA. Residues: CASSEEGTNEK. The full CDR3 is CASSEEGTNEKLFF. The complete variable domain, with remaining parts taken from reference TRBV2 and TRBJ1-4, reads EPEVTQTPSHQVTQMGQEVILRCVPISNHLYFYWYRQILGQKVEFLVSFYNNEISEKSEIFDDQFSVERPDGSNFTLKIRSTKLEDSAMYFCASSEEGTNEKLFFGSGTQLSVL.

This clone has a count of ten or more. The observed sequence ends 3 residues before the CDR3 terminus, with the missing tail filled in from the germline J gene. The chain couples TRBV20-1 to TRBJ2-5, with 8 bases fitting TRBD1. Germline values: CDR1 DFQATT, CDR2 SNEGSKA (reference sequence). With V trimmed by 2 bases and J by 5 bases, 13 bases remained unmatched. The CDR3 is 16 amino acids. The CDR3 is CSARTPDRGLDETQYF. The CDR3 bases that were read are TGCAGTGCTAGAACTCCCGACAGGGGTTTGGACGAGACC.

This clone was recorded many times. The read ends 3 residues early relative to the CDR3; the germline J gene fills the gap. The chain uses TRBV11-2 and TRBJ2-7; D gene uncertain. Germline V lookup: CDR1 SGHAT, CDR2 FQNNGV. V was cut by 2 bases and J by 4 bases, with 15 bases left in between. CDR3 length equals 15 residues. The sequenced CDR3 bases are TGTGCCAGCAGCTTACTGACCAGGAACTTATACGAG. Translation: CASSLLTRNLYE. The whole CDR3 reads CASSLLTRNLYEQYF.

This clone was seen many times. The read gets to within 3 residues of the CDR3 end, and the germline J gene fills in the rest. The rearrangement links TRBV14 to TRBJ1-1; D unclear. Between the trimmed V and J ends, which lost 3 bases and 3 bases, there was a span of 8 bases. The CDR3 runs 13 residues. Per germline, CDR1 SGHDN and CDR2 FVKESK. The DNA read from the CDR3 is TGTGCCAGCAGCCAGATCAGAGACACTGAA. This gives the protein CASSQIRDTE. The full CDR3 reads CASSQIRDTEAFF.

This clone was counted at least ten times. The read ends 3 residues early relative to the CDR3; the germline J gene fills the gap. The V call is TRBV7-6, the J call TRBJ1-4; TRBD1 matches at 8 bases. The germline V gene has CDR1 SGHVS and CDR2 FNYEAQ. This CDR3 is built from 17 residues. The trim removed 4 bases at V and 0 bases at J, leaving 7 bases unmatched. CDR3 in amino acids: CASSSLRGHATNEKLFF. CDR3 DNA, as far as it was read: TGTGCCAGCAGCTCACTCAGGGGGCATGCAACTAATGAAAAA.

This clone was counted many times. The read terminates 3 residues ahead of where the CDR3 ends, so the germline J gene completes it. The chain links TRBV18 to TRBJ2-7; 8 bases agree with TRBD1. Trimming removed 6 bases from V and 4 bases from J; junction bases left unmatched: 8. Per germline, CDR1 KGHSH and CDR2 LQKENI. The CDR3 covers 14 residues. CDR3 residues: CASSPTGGEYEQYF. CDR3 DNA, as far as it was read: TGTGCCAGCTCCCCCACAGGGGGTGAGTACGAG.